Shown below are 17 T cell receptor beta chains from a single sample sequenced in a study of cytomegalovirus exposure and HLA in healthy donors. In the PCR, 60 Vbeta and 13 Jbeta primers were used. Libraries were prepared by immunoSEQ multiplex PCR; TCRdb keeps only in-frame clonotypes and omits some of them. This sample has about 150,000 clones, with around 75% found just once. The sample was PBMCs. These receptors came from a man between 25 and 39 years old in good health and CMV-seropositive.

The chain has TRBV7-3 and TRBJ2-7, with D maybe TRBD1 (6 bases). Germline loops: CDR1 SGHTA, CDR2 FQGTGA. V was trimmed by 3 bases and J by 5 bases, leaving 14 bases between them. The CDR3 has 14 residues. In DNA form, the CDR3 reads TGTGCCAGCAGCTTCGCAGGGGTTGGGGACGAGCAGTACTTC. Amino acids: CASSFAGVGDEQYF.

This sequence joins TRBV6-4 and TRBJ2-2; D not certain. The CDR3 has 15 amino acids. The V end lost 3 bases, the J end lost 1 base, and 9 bases lay between the germline ends. Germline V CDR1 and CDR2: MRHNA, SNTAGT. Written as DNA, the CDR3 is TGTGCCAGCAGTGAGATGAGCGTGAACACCGGGGAGCTGTTTTTT. The encoded protein is CASSEMSVNTGELFF.

The chain links TRBV6-5 to TRBJ1-2; the D gene is possibly TRBD1 (5 bases). The ends were cut back, 9 bases at V and 2 bases at J, with 13 bases in the middle. CDR1 MNHEY and CDR2 SVGAGI come from the germline V gene. The length of the CDR3 is 13 residues. The CDR3 protein is CASSGYINYGYTF. In DNA, the CDR3 is TGTGCCAGTTCAGGGTATATAAACTATGGCTACACCTTC.

This chain uses TRBV11-2 with TRBJ2-3; possibly TRBD2 for D (5 bases). This CDR3 is built from 16 residues. Germline V CDR1 and CDR2: SGHAT, FQNNGV. With 4 bases removed from V and 0 bases from J, the gap between germline ends came to 14 bases. The CDR3 region is CASSWVPGVSTDTQYF. The CDR3 bases are TGTGCCAGCAGCTGGGTTCCCGGGGTAAGCACAGATACGCAGTATTTT. The full variable domain, its missing parts supplied by reference TRBV11-2 and TRBJ2-3, is EAGVAQSPRYKIIEKRQSVAFWCNPISGHATLYWYQQILGQGPKLLIQFQNNGVVDDSQLPKDRFSAERLKGVDSTLKIQPAKLEDSAVYLCASSWVPGVSTDTQYFGPGTRLTVL.

This rearrangement joins TRBV5-4 to TRBJ2-2; D call uncertain. Trimming took 3 bases from V and 3 from J, leaving 6 bases between them. CDR1 SGHNT and CDR2 YYREEE come from the germline V gene (reference sequence). The CDR3 is 13 residues long. The CDR3: CASSSLYTGELFF. The CDR3, as DNA: TGTGCCAGCAGCTCACTCTACACCGGGGAGCTGTTTTTT. Based on the CDR3 plus reference TRBV5-4 and TRBJ2-2, the full variable domain is ETGVTQSPTHLIKTRGQQVTLRCSSQSGHNTVSWYQQALGQGPQFIFQYYREEENGRGNFPPRFSGLQFPNYSSELNVNALELDDSALYLCASSSLYTGELFFGEGSRLTVL.

This clone was seen a few times. Other DNA sequences in the sample encode the same CDR3. The chain carries TRBV5-6 and TRBJ2-2; 7 nucleotides line up with TRBD2. J lost 2 bases, V lost 2 bases, and 3 bases had no gene match. This CDR3 spans 15 amino acids. Looked up from germline, CDR1 is SGHDT and CDR2 is YYEEEE. The chain's CDR3 is CASSLAGTNTGELFF. In DNA, the CDR3 is TGTGCCAGCAGCTTAGCGGGGACCAACACCGGGGAGCTGTTTTTT.

This chain links TRBV6-5 with TRBJ2-3; possibly TRBD2 for D (7 bases). CDR1 is MNHEY, CDR2 SVGAGI, per germline. CDR3 length equals 14 residues. V lost 7 bases and J 3 bases, leaving 14 bases between the germline ends. CDR3 region: CASTLGGGTDTQYF. CDR3 DNA sequence: TGTGCCAGCACCCTAGGGGGAGGGACAGATACGCAGTATTTT.

This rearrangement joins TRBV27 to TRBJ2-1, with 13 bases aligning to TRBD2. Trimming took 2 bases from V and 10 from J; bases not matched to a gene: 5. This CDR3 comprises 15 residues. Per the germline V gene, CDR1 is MNHEY and CDR2 is SMNVEV (reference sequence). The CDR3 here is CASSLGLAGAREQFF. CDR3 bases: TGTGCCAGCAGTTTAGGACTAGCGGGAGCGAGAGAGCAGTTCTTC.

The rearrangement uses TRBV7-9 and TRBJ1-6, with 11 bases lining up with TRBD1. Germline CDR1 is SEHNR and CDR2 is FQNEAQ (reference sequence). The CDR3 consists of 17 residues. The trim removed 4 bases at V and 6 bases at J, leaving 8 bases unmatched. Here the CDR3 DNA reads TGTGCCAGCAGCTCCATTCCGGGGACAGGGGGTAATTCACCCCTCCACTTT. This translates into CASSSIPGTGGNSPLHF. Based on the CDR3 plus reference TRBV7-9 and TRBJ1-6, the full variable domain is DTGVSQNPRHKITKRGQNVTFRCDPISEHNRLYWYRQTLGQGPEFLTYFQNEAQLEKSRLLSDRFSAERPKGSFSTLEIQRTEQGDSAMYLCASSSIPGTGGNSPLHFGNGTRLTVT.

V is TRBV5-1 and J is TRBJ2-3; D is possibly TRBD2 (5 bases). CDR1 is SGHRS, CDR2 YFSETQ, per germline. The CDR3 has 14 residues. The V end was cut by 7 bases, the J end by 1 base, with 13 bases between. CDR3 DNA sequence: TGCGCCAGCGGACGCGGGCGGGGCACAGATACGCAGTATTTT. As protein: CASGRGRGTDTQYF.

The chain carries TRBV7-9 and TRBJ2-7; possible D gene TRBD1, 6 bases. The CDR3 loop spans 12 amino acids. The ends were cut back, 1 base at V and 7 bases at J, with 8 bases in the middle. Germline-derived CDR1 and CDR2 are SEHNR and FQNEAQ (reference sequence). CDR3 residues: CASSLVGAEQYF. CDR3 sequence (DNA): TGTGCCAGCAGCTTAGTGGGGGCGGAGCAGTACTTC.

This clone is a singleton in its sample. At the DNA level, this CDR3 is encoded by other sequences in the same sample as well. The J gene is TRBJ2-7, the V gene TRBV7-8; possible D gene TRBD1, 6 bases. CDR1 and CDR2 from the germline V gene are SGHVS and FQNEAQ. This CDR3 has 14 residues. Trimming stripped 1 base from V and 4 bases from J, with 11 bases between. The CDR3 loop reads CASSLEGTPYEQYF. Written as DNA, the CDR3 is TGTGCCAGCAGCTTAGAGGGGACACCTTACGAGCAGTACTTC.

In this sample, this clone turned up once. The gene calls are TRBV27 and TRBJ2-5; a weak D match, TRBD2 (6 bases). Per germline, CDR1 MNHEY and CDR2 SMNVEV (reference sequence). There are 14 residues in the CDR3. The V end was cut by 5 bases, the J end by 11 bases, with 21 bases between. CDR3 sequence: CASSIRLTWGEQYF. DNA for the CDR3: TGTGCCAGCAGTATCAGACTGACCTGGGGGGAGCAGTACTTC.

The chain joins TRBV9 to TRBJ2-2; perhaps TRBD2 as D (6 bases). V lost 0 bases to trimming and J lost 5 bases, with 14 bases between them. Looked up from germline, CDR1 is SGDLS and CDR2 is YYNGEE. The length of the CDR3 is 16 residues. The CDR3 sequence: CASSVGGVGGTGELFF. The DNA for the CDR3 is TGTGCCAGCAGCGTAGGAGGGGTCGGGGGAACCGGGGAGCTGTTTTTT.

The V gene is TRBV2, the J gene TRBJ2-3; TRBD2 matches 7 bases. The CDR3 loop spans 14 amino acids. Trimming removed 11 bases from V and 1 base from J; junction bases left unmatched: 9. CDR1 is SNHLY, CDR2 FYNNEI, per germline. DNA for the CDR3: TGTGCCGGAAACAGCGGGGCCGGCACAGATACGCAGTATTTT. The encoded protein is CAGNSGAGTDTQYF.

This sequence joins TRBV7-2 and TRBJ2-5; D is perhaps TRBD1 (5 bases). Germline-derived CDR1 and CDR2 are SGHTA and FQGNSA. This CDR3 contains 12 residues. V lost 1 base and J lost 7, with 7 bases in between. The CDR3 DNA reads TGTGCCAGCAGCTTAGAAACAGGGACCCAGTACTTC. Its protein is CASSLETGTQYF.

The J gene is TRBJ1-2, the V gene TRBV28; possible D gene TRBD1, 6 bases. Germline-derived CDR1 and CDR2 are MDHEN and SYDVKM. This CDR3 region has 14 residues. The V and J ends lost 2 bases and 3 bases respectively, with 10 bases between them. CDR3 residues: CASSLDRTDYGYTF. Here the CDR3 DNA reads TGTGCCAGCAGTTTAGACAGGACGGACTATGGCTACACCTTC.